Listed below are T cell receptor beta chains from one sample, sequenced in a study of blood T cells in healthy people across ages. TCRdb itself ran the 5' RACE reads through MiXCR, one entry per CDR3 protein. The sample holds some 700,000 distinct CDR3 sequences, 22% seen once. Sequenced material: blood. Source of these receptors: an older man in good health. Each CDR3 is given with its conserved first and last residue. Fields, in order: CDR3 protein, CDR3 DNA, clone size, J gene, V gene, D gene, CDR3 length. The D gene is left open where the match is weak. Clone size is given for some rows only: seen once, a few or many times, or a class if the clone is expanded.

CASSWFLAGVDNEQFF TGCGCCAGCAGCTGGTTCCTAGCGGGAGTAGACAATGAGCAGTTCTTC - TRBJ2-1 TRBV5-1 TRBD2 16
CASSESGGLKTQYF TGTGCCAGCAGTGAATCGGGGGGCCTAAAGACCCAGTACTTC few TRBJ2-5 TRBV2 - 14
CASRIQGAVVGELFF TGTGCCAGCCGAATCCAGGGGGCGGTGGTCGGGGAGCTGTTTTTT once TRBJ2-2 TRBV6-5 TRBD1 15
CASSEKGRANYGYTF TGTGCCAGCAGTGAAAAGGGAAGAGCTAACTATGGCTACACCTTC - TRBJ1-2 TRBV6-1 - 15
CASSQDRAVWYEQYF TGCGCCAGCAGCCAGGACAGGGCAGTATGGTACGAGCAGTACTTC once TRBJ2-7 TRBV4-1 TRBD1 15
CASWGRDEQFF TGCGCCAGCTGGGGGCGGGATGAGCAGTTCTTC few TRBJ2-1 TRBV5-1 - 11
CASSLKLFQGLQGPFQETQYF TGTGCCAGCAGTTTAAAACTATTCCAAGGATTGCAAGGGCCCTTCCAAGAGACCCAGTACTTC once TRBJ2-5 TRBV28 - 21
CASSLSGTSGNVKYNEQFF TGTGCCAGCAGCTTAAGTGGGACTAGCGGGAACGTGAAGTACAATGAGCAGTTCTTC - TRBJ2-1 TRBV7-3 TRBD2 19
CASSYSRAWGEYNEQFF TGTGCCAGCAGTTACTCGCGTGCCTGGGGCGAATACAATGAGCAGTTCTTC - TRBJ2-1 TRBV6-2/TRBV6-3 - 17
CASTDSIPPYNEQFF TGTGCCAGCACGGACAGCATACCCCCCTACAATGAGCAGTTCTTC few TRBJ2-1 TRBV2 - 15
CASSLAGNSGNTIYF TGCGCCAGCAGCTTGGCCGGGAACTCTGGAAACACCATATATTTT few TRBJ1-3 TRBV5-1 - 15
CASSLIWSSGETGELFF TGTGCCAGCAGTTTAATTTGGTCTAGCGGAGAGACCGGGGAGCTGTTTTTT - TRBJ2-2 TRBV12-3/TRBV12-4 TRBD2 17
CSAWTQANYGYTF TGCAGTGCTTGGACACAAGCTAACTATGGCTACACCTTC - TRBJ1-2 TRBV20-1 - 13
CASSQGGYGYTF TGTGCCAGCAGCCAGGGGGGATATGGCTACACCTTC many TRBJ1-2 TRBV3-1 - 12
CASSQEPASLTDTQYF TGTGCCAGCAGCCAAGAACCGGCGAGTCTCACAGATACGCAGTATTTT - TRBJ2-3 TRBV3-1 - 16
CASSGTRGITGELFF TGTGCCAGCAGCGGAACGCGGGGGATCACCGGGGAGCTGTTTTTT many TRBJ2-2 TRBV2 TRBD2 15
CSATGLAGGETQYF TGCAGTGCCACTGGACTAGCGGGAGGGGAGACCCAGTACTTC - TRBJ2-5 TRBV20-1 TRBD2 14
CASSPGDVEWPQHF TGTGCCAGCTCACCAGGGGACGTTGAGTGGCCCCAGCATTTT few TRBJ1-5 TRBV18 - 14
CASSQDPSGGARDTQYF TGCGCCAGCAGCCAAGACCCTAGCGGGGGGGCGAGAGATACGCAGTATTTT - TRBJ2-3 TRBV4-1 TRBD2 17
CASSGEGLFTDTQYF TGTGCCAGCAGTGGAGAAGGACTCTTCACAGATACGCAGTATTTT - TRBJ2-3 TRBV2 - 15
CATSDFTGSTDGYTF TGTGCCACCAGTGATTTTACGGGATCCACCGACGGCTACACCTTC - TRBJ1-2 TRBV24-1 - 15
CASSLESGLNYGYTF TGCGCCAGCAGCTTGGAATCGGGACTCAACTATGGCTACACCTTC - TRBJ1-2 TRBV5-1 - 15
CASSQNVVGGYGYTF TGTGCCAGCAGCCAAAATGTTGTGGGGGGCTATGGCTACACCTTC - TRBJ1-2 TRBV14 - 15
CAISTWGRDSTGELFF TGTGCCATCAGTACCTGGGGACGGGATAGCACCGGGGAGCTGTTTTTT - TRBJ2-2 TRBV10-3 - 16
CASPPGKNTEAFF TGTGCCAGCCCCCCGGGGAAAAACACTGAAGCTTTCTTT few TRBJ1-1 TRBV2 - 13
CAISQGLAGVRTEQFF TGTGCCATCAGCCAGGGACTAGCGGGAGTACGTACGGAGCAGTTCTTC few TRBJ2-1 TRBV10-3 TRBD2 16
CSVAPQTYGYTF TGCAGCGTTGCCCCACAGACGTATGGCTACACCTTC once TRBJ1-2 TRBV29-1 - 12
CSATQPPESMNTEAFF TGCAGTGCTACGCAGCCCCCCGAGAGTATGAACACTGAAGCTTTCTTT few TRBJ1-1 TRBV20-1 - 16
CASSEEAGGTDTQYF TGTGCCAGCAGTGAAGAAGCGGGGGGCACAGATACGCAGTATTTT few TRBJ2-3 TRBV6-4 TRBD2 15
CASGQYEKQYF TGTGCCAGTGGACAGTACGAAAAGCAGTACTTC - TRBJ2-5 TRBV18 - 11
CASSLVRGPKNTDTQYF TGTGCCAGCAGTCTCGTGCGAGGGCCAAAGAACACAGATACGCAGTATTTT - TRBJ2-3 TRBV6-1 - 17
CASGLLSGSLTGELFF TGTGCCAGCGGCTTGCTTAGCGGGAGTTTGACCGGGGAGCTGTTTTTT - TRBJ2-2 TRBV11-2 TRBD2 16
CASVRMGDTQYF TGTGCCAGCGTAAGAATGGGGGATACGCAGTATTTT - TRBJ2-3 TRBV11-2 - 12
CSTQGGGAADTQYF TGCAGCACGCAAGGTGGGGGAGCGGCAGATACGCAGTATTTT - TRBJ2-3 TRBV29-1 - 14
CSVKRTGGFYEQYF TGCAGCGTTAAGAGGACAGGGGGCTTTTATGAGCAGTACTTC few TRBJ2-7 TRBV29-1 TRBD1 14
CASSLNRAGTEAFF TGTGCCAGCAGCTTAAACAGGGCTGGCACTGAAGCTTTCTTT - TRBJ1-1 TRBV7-6 - 14
CSADPQGGREKLFF TGCAGTGCCGACCCCCAGGGTGGAAGGGAAAAACTGTTTTTT few TRBJ1-4 TRBV20-1 - 14
CASSLNSGGLGDTQYF TGCGCCAGCAGCTTGAATTCGGGGGGGCTTGGAGATACGCAGTATTTT - TRBJ2-3 TRBV5-1 TRBD2 16
CASSLTGGLVNTEAFF TGTGCCAGCAGTTTGACAGGGGGCTTGGTGAACACTGAAGCTTTCTTT - TRBJ1-1 TRBV12-3/TRBV12-4 TRBD1 16
CSVEERVLGYGYTF TGCAGCGTTGAAGAGAGGGTTTTGGGCTATGGCTACACCTTC - TRBJ1-2 TRBV29-1 - 14
CSARGNSPLHF TGCAGTGCTAGGGGCAATTCACCCCTCCACTTT - TRBJ1-6 TRBV20-1 - 11
CSARGRGQGHIQYF TGCAGTGCTAGAGGGAGGGGACAGGGGCACATTCAGTACTTC - TRBJ2-4 TRBV20-1 TRBD1 14